A single sample gave rise to the 8 T cell receptor beta chains below, sequenced in a study of cytomegalovirus exposure and HLA in healthy donors. The PCR made use of 60 Vbeta and 13 Jbeta primers. Produced via immunoSEQ multiplex PCR; TCRdb's table is partial and in-frame only. In the table there are some 150,000 clones, roughly 78% of which are singletons. The sequencing input was PBMCs. Receptor source: a man aged 35 to 55 in good health and CMV-seronegative.

The CDR3 loop is CASSPLNRGTYEQYF. As DNA, the CDR3 is TGTGCCAGCTCACCACTGAACAGGGGGACCTACGAGCAGTACTTC. J is TRBJ2-7 and V is TRBV18; TRBD1 matches at 8 bases. V was clipped by 1 base and J by 2 bases; unmatched bases: 4. The CDR3 sequence is 15 residues long. Per the germline V gene, CDR1 is KGHSH and CDR2 is LQKENI.

The DNA of the CDR3 is TGTGCCAGCCTAGGACAGGGGGGTAGCGGGGGGGTTTACAATGAGCAGTTCTTC. Amino acid sequence: CASLGQGGSGGVYNEQFF. The J gene is TRBJ2-1, the V gene TRBV28, with D tentatively TRBD2 (11 bases). CDR1 and CDR2 from the germline V gene are MDHEN and SYDVKM. Deletions cut 8 bases from V and 4 bases from J, with 27 bases between. The CDR3 contains 18 residues.

CDR3: CASQNSAGYTEAFF. DNA for the CDR3: TGTGCCAGTCAAAATTCGGCAGGGTACACTGAAGCTTTCTTT. The V gene is TRBV19, the J gene TRBJ1-1; a weak D match, TRBD1 (5 bases). From germline, CDR1 is LNHDA and CDR2 SQIVND (reference sequence). Between the trimmed V and J ends, which lost 8 bases and 3 bases, there was a span of 16 bases. The CDR3 runs to 14 residues. Complete variable domain (other parts from reference TRBV19 and TRBJ1-1): DGGITQSPKYLFRKEGQNVTLSCEQNLNHDAMYWYRQDPGQGLRLIYYSQIVNDFQKGDIAEGYSVSREKKESFPLTVTSAQKNPTAFYLCASQNSAGYTEAFFGQGTRLTVV.

The rearrangement links TRBV14 to TRBJ2-1; 13 bases fit TRBD2. This CDR3 has 15 amino acids. Per germline, CDR1 SGHDN and CDR2 FVKESK. V lost 4 bases, J lost 7 bases, and 4 bases stayed unmatched. CDR3 coding DNA: TGTGCCAGCAGCCCGGGACTAGCGGGGTTAAATGAGCAGTTCTTC. Its protein is CASSPGLAGLNEQFF.

The V call is TRBV7-2, the J call TRBJ2-1, with D unclear. In germline, CDR1 is SGHTA, CDR2 FQGNSA. The V end lost 2 bases, the J end lost 2 bases, and 13 bases lay between the germline ends. This CDR3 is built from 16 residues. Here the CDR3 reads CASSLYFGVTYNEQFF. CDR3 in DNA: TGTGCCAGCAGCTTATATTTCGGTGTTACCTACAATGAGCAGTTCTTC.

The gene calls are TRBV11-2 and TRBJ2-2, with D unclear. Germline V gene lookup returns CDR1 SGHAT and CDR2 FQNNGV. The CDR3 is made up of 15 amino acids. V was cut by 0 bases and J by 5 bases, with 10 bases left in between. The CDR3 nucleotides are TGTGCCAGCAGCTTAGATGTGAGGTTGACCGGGGAGCTGTTTTTT. Amino acid sequence: CASSLDVRLTGELFF.

This clone was found a few times. The CDR3 DNA is TGTGCCAGTATTACGAACACCGGGGAGCTGTTTTTT. Protein product: CASITNTGELFF. The rearrangement uses TRBV19 and TRBJ2-2; no clear D gene. The V gene lost 7 bases and the J gene lost 0 bases, with 3 bases spanning the gap. Germline CDR1 is LNHDA and CDR2 is SQIVND (reference sequence). The CDR3 loop spans 12 amino acids.

The genes are TRBV6-6 and TRBJ2-1; D is ambiguous. The CDR3 loop spans 16 amino acids. Germline CDR1 is MNHNY and CDR2 is SVGAGI (reference sequence). Between the trimmed V and J ends, which lost 2 bases and 0 bases, there was a span of 11 bases. CDR3 loop: CASSYGGYNSYNEQFF. The CDR3 coding sequence is TGTGCCAGCAGTTACGGCGGCTACAACTCCTACAATGAGCAGTTCTTC.